The 7 T cell receptor beta chains listed next were all sequenced from one sample in a study of vaccination and CD4 T cells after COVID-19. As for treatment: approximately 9-day PBMC culture with coronavirus spike peptide pools or control peptides (ViraFEST assay). These receptors lack a known antigen. Scientists ran DNA taken from cultured CD4+ T cells through the Oncomine TCR Beta short-read assay for sequencing. MiXCR, applied by TCRdb to the PCR reads, yields one record per CDR3 protein. The sample has 13,000 to 15,000 distinct CDR3 sequences, around 48% seen once. The sample was CD4+ T cells from blood, cultured in vitro. The receptors come from a human donor who had recovered from COVID-19.

This clonotype has more than one count but fewer than ten. The gene calls are TRBV27 and TRBJ2-7; no clear D. The CDR3 runs 9 residues. The germline V gene has CDR1 MNHEY and CDR2 SMNVEV (reference sequence). V lost 8 bases, J lost 1 base, and 0 bases lay in between. CDR3 in amino acids: CASSYEQYF. CDR3 coding DNA: TGTGCCAGCTCCTACGAGCAGTACTTC.

The genes are TRBV20-1 and TRBJ1-3; D remains unclear. CDR3 length: 12 amino acids. V was trimmed by 0 bases and J by 10 bases, leaving 10 bases between them. Germline lookup yields CDR1 DFQATT and CDR2 SNEGSKA (reference sequence). The CDR3 protein is CSARDPGWTIYF. The CDR3 nucleotides are TGCAGTGCTAGAGATCCGGGTTGGACCATATATTTT.

This clonotype showed up just a few times. This CDR3 reads CASRSVRSGANVLTF. DNA for the CDR3: TGTGCCAGTAGATCCGTCCGCTCTGGGGCCAACGTCCTGACTTTC. J is TRBJ2-6 and V is TRBV19, with unresolved D. Germline loops: CDR1 LNHDA, CDR2 SQIVND (reference sequence). Deletions cut 6 bases from V and 0 bases from J, with 9 bases between. The CDR3 spans 15 residues.

The V and J genes are TRBV29-1 and TRBJ1-1; D is unresolved. Germline-derived CDR1 and CDR2 are SQVTM and ANQGSEA. This CDR3 has 11 residues. V was pared by 4 bases and J by 3 bases, with 6 bases between. The CDR3 DNA reads TGCAGCGTTGCCCGGGACACTGAAGCTTTCTTT. This translates into CSVARDTEAFF.

The genes are TRBV6-1 and TRBJ2-7; TRBD1 agrees at 8 bases. The CDR3 spans 13 residues. The V segment lost 9 bases and the J segment 0 bases; nucleotides outside the gene matches: 4. Germline CDR1 MNHNS, CDR2 SASEGT. Written as DNA, the CDR3 is TGTGCCAGTAGGACAGGGAGCTCCTACGAGCAGTACTTC. Its protein product is CASRTGSSYEQYF.

This clonotype was seen just once. This chain uses TRBV19 with TRBJ2-1; TRBD1 is a possible D gene (6 bases). Looked up from germline, CDR1 is LNHDA and CDR2 is SQIVND (reference sequence). V dropped 1 base and J dropped 4 bases, with 14 bases sitting between them. CDR3 length: 16 residues. For the CDR3, the DNA is TGTGCCAGTAGTATAGGGCGCTCCCAGGGGTACAATGAGCAGTTCTTC. Its translation: CASSIGRSQGYNEQFF.

This clonotype was detected a few times. This chain links TRBV20-1 with TRBJ1-2; D is unclear. This CDR3 spans 11 amino acids. Looked up from germline, CDR1 is DFQATT and CDR2 is SNEGSKA (reference sequence). V lost 3 bases and J lost 2, with 4 bases in between. CDR3 sequence (DNA): TGCAGTGCTAGGGAAAACTATGGCTACACCTTC. It yields the protein CSARENYGYTF.